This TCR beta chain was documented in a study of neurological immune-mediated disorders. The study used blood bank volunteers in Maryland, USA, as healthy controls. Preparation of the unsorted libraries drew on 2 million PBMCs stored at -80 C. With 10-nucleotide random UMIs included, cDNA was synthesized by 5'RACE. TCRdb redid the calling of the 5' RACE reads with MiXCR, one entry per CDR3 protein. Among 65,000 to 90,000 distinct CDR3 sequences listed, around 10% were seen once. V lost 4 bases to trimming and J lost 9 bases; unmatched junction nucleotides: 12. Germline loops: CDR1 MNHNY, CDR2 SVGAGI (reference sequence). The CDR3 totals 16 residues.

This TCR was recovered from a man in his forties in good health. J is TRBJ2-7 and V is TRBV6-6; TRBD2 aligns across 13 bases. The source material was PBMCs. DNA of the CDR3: TGTGCCAGCAGTTTTGGGACTAGCGGGGACACAGATACGCAGTACTTC. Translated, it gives CASSFGTSGDTDTQYF.